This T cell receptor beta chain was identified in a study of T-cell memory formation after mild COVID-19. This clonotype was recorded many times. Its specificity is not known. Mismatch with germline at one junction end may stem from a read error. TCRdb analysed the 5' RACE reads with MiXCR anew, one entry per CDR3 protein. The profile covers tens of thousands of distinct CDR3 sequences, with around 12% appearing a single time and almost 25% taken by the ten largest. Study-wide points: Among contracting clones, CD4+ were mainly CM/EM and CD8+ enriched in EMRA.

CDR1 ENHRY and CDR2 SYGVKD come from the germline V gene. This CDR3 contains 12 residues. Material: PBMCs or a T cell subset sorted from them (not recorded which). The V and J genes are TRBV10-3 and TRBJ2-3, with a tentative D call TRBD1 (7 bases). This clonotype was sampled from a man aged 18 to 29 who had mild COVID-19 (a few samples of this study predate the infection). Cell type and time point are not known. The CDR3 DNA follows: TGCGCATCAGGGGGGTACGGAGATACGCAGTATTTT. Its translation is CASGGYGDTQYF.